This T cell receptor beta chain was sequenced for a study of shared clonotypes between healthy human individuals. V lost 5 bases, J lost 4 bases, and 7 bases stayed unmatched. This CDR3 spans 14 amino acids. CDR1 is SGHTA, CDR2 FQGNSA, per germline. Details on this clone: Its matching antigen is unknown.

The assay was immunoSEQ multiplex PCR, and TCRdb's table has in-frame clones only and misses some. The profile covers 1.4 million to 1.5 million clones, with around 95% appearing a single time and roughly 1.2% taken by the ten largest. General observations from the study: Donor clonotype sharing was expected to depend on sequencing depth. Tissues were not sampled, only blood, and their repertoires likely differ. Around 4.9% of naive CD4 clonotypes were shared across a handful of donors.

V gene TRBV7-2 combines with J gene TRBJ2-7, with 8 bases matching TRBD1. Sequencing input: naive CD4+ T cells sorted from blood. The subset is: CD45RA+ positively selected. The TCR sequence derives from a man younger than 45 in good health. The CDR3 region is CASSPGTGRYEQYF. The CDR3 nucleotides are TGTGCCAGCAGCCCCGGGACAGGACGGTACGAGCAGTACTTC.